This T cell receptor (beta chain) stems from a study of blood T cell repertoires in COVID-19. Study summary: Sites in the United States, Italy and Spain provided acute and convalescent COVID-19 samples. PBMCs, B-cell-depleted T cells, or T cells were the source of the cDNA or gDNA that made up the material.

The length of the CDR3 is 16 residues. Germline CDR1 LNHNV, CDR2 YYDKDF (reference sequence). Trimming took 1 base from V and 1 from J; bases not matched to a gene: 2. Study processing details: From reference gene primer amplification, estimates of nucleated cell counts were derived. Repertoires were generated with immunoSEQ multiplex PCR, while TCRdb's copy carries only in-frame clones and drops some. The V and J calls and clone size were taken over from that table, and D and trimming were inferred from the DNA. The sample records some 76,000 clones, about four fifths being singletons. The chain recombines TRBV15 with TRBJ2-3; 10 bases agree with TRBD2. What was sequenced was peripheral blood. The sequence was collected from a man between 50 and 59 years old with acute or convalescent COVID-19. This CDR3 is CATSRGSGGRTDTQYF. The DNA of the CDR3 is TGTGCCACCAGCAGAGGTAGCGGGGGGCGCACAGATACGCAGTATTTT.